The entry below gives a single TCR beta chain sequence along with its context. This clonotype was observed many times. No cognate antigen has been identified for it. One base away there is no much larger clone; base qualities are not given. These data come from a study of regulatory T cells in long-lasting Graves disease (TCRdb year 2021). With regard to the full study: Antithyroid drugs had been taken for less than 3 months by newly diagnosed Graves' disease patients. Persistent Graves' disease patients were compared with newly diagnosed Graves' disease patients by peripheral blood TCR sequencing and RNA sequencing. A total of 35 or so samples were covered by TCR sequencing, comprising around 13 persistent and 20 newly diagnosed Graves' disease patients. The study took place in China and was registered as a clinical trial. Study-level results and caveats: The authors noted that the small sample size was a limitation that may lower accuracy. Preferential use of TRBV28, TRBJ1-2 and TRBJ2-5 was observed in persistent disease, whereas TRBV20-1 and TRBJ2-1 were favored in newly diagnosed disease. A larger number of public clonotypes was shared among persistent patients (fewer than 3,000) than among newly diagnosed patients (about 990). Compared with newly diagnosed patients, persistent Graves' disease patients had lower TCR Shannon entropy and fewer highly expanded clones, which suggests clonal expansion. Only peripheral blood was studied, because thyroid tissue, the primary lesion, was inaccessible. Only the TCR beta chain was sequenced and analyzed.

To prepare the library, multiplex PCR was applied. Sequencing was carried out with an Illumina HiSeq 4000. TCR beta libraries were built with iRepertoire HTBI primers and Arm-PCR amplification of CDR3 regions. PCR products were gel purified before sequencing. On the study's bioinformatics: Across samples, around 58 TRBV and 14 TRBJ segments were identified and used for gene usage analysis of CDR3 amino acid clonotypes. Filtered high-quality paired reads were merged into contigs using COPE and FqMerger. BLAST was used to align contigs to IMGT TRBV, TRBD and TRBJ reference genes, and CDR3 was defined according to IMGT. Clonotypes above 0.1% frequency were classified as highly expanded clones. Shannon entropy was used to measure repertoire diversity, and the Gini coefficient was used to measure V-J evenness. A clonotype found in more than one individual was treated as public. TCRdb reworked the public reads: Q25 trimming with fastp, MiXCR clone assembly, productive beta chains retained. Each entry merges the rows of one CDR3 protein and shows their most common DNA and genes. The V and J calls and clone size are TCRdb's, not the authors'. The sample includes hundreds of thousands of distinct CDR3 sequences, with 13% observed a single time. The top ten clones comprise 8.5% to 10% of the sample.

What the time point label conveys for this sample: newly diagnosed GD, antithyroid drugs for less than 3 months. RNA was extracted from PBMCs in TRIzol for both TCR sequencing and RNA sequencing. The diagnosis of Graves' disease followed American Thyroid Association guidelines. Recruitment of patients was carried out at an endocrinology department in Xi'an, China. Each patient gave about 10 milliliters of peripheral blood, collected in an EDTA anticoagulant tube. Ficoll Paque Plus density gradient separation was used to isolate PBMCs, and no further T cell sorting was done. An Agilent 2100 Bioanalyzer and agarose gel were used to check RNA quality, while a NanoDrop 2000 measured RNA concentration. From the germline V gene (reference sequence), CDR1 is LNHDA and CDR2 is SQIVND. V is pruned by 5 bases and J by 9 bases, leaving 9 bases of the junction without a gene match. CDR3 length: 15 amino acids, cysteine to phenylalanine. Only the CDR3 region is kept as DNA, spanning 45 bases read in frame from base 1.

The same data also contributed to another study, on T cells in Graves' hyperthyroidism and ophthalmopathy. The second paper states: Stable Graves' hyperthyroidism was defined as the absence of progression to ophthalmopathy over 18 months of follow-up. The hyperthyroidism patients were between 18 and 65 years old and newly diagnosed, with a disease duration of less than 2 months. Patients with uncontrolled infections, other autoimmune diseases, pregnancy or lactation were excluded. Diagnoses were established on the basis of clinical symptoms, serum thyroxine and TRAb, thyroid ultrasound, and orbital computed tomography. The first round of RT-PCR for the TCR CDR3 was performed with the HTBI primer set and the Qiagen OneStep RT-PCR kit. Most expanded thyroid clonotypes (frequency above 0.001) were also found in blood, which suggests that blood repertoires may mirror thyroid immune responses. A 13 V-J signature model separated ophthalmopathy from stable hyperthyroidism, with about 88% sensitivity and about 81% specificity in cross-validation and 80%/75% in testing. During validation, the model predicted progression to ophthalmopathy a median of around six months ahead of onset, with around 70% sensitivity and about 72% specificity. A discovery cohort of about a hundred patients, roughly 45 with Graves' ophthalmopathy and more than 55 with stable Graves' hyperthyroidism, was used to find distinguishing TCR V-J signatures. Whether ophthalmopathy could be predicted prospectively was tested in an independent validation cohort made up of some 20 hyperthyroidism patients plus 17 patients who later progressed to ophthalmopathy. The 75 to 100 discovery patients were randomly divided into training and test sets at a 7:3 ratio. The study also compared thyroid tissue and blood T-cell repertoires from more than 5 Graves' hyperthyroidism patients. After blood sampling, hyperthyroidism patients were treated with methimazole at a starting dose of 30 mg daily, and ophthalmopathy patients were treated with high-dose intravenous methylprednisolone. Libraries were constructed in a second round of multiplex PCR, after which size selection and purification were performed. The libraries were sequenced on an Illumina HiSeq2000 using paired-end 100 bp reads. SOAPnuke was used to process the raw data, with reads discarded if the reads contained adapters or uncalled bases, had a mean Phred below 15, or lacked an exact constant-primer or identifier match. COPE v1.2.5 was used to merge high-quality paired reads, and clonotypes were defined as unique nucleotide sequences. Clonotypes were aligned to IMGT TRBV, TRBD and TRBJ reference segments using MiTCR v1.1. The analysis was restricted to V-J combinations with a frequency above 0.0001, which together covered approximately 99% of the repertoires. The TCS score was defined as F50 (clonal expansion) divided by E x V (chaos), with BLOSUM62-based TCRdist calculated between CDR3 peptides within each V-J. Welch's t-statistics and random forest reduced around 510 V-J features to 10 to 15, which were used in a naive Bayes classifier (R e1071). Sample size was not statistically predetermined, and blinding of investigators to group allocation was not performed. The paper describes TCR Vbeta CDR3 sequencing of 140 or so peripheral blood samples, made up of under 50 ophthalmopathy patients, roughly 75 hyperthyroidism patients and about 17 progressor patients.

The chain is encoded by TRBV19 joined to TRBJ2-1, with TRBD1 identical over 11 junction bases. Sequenced material: peripheral blood mononuclear cells (PBMCs), taken at new diagnosis, from a patient treated with antithyroid drugs. The clonotype originates from a man aged 25 to 45 with Graves disease. Donor details come from another sample of the same person, matched by shared clones. The nucleotide sequence is TGTGCCAGTAGTGTGGGACAGGGGGGGCTAGGTGAGCAGTTCTTC. The encoded protein is CASSVGQGGLGEQFF.